These T cell receptor beta chains were read from a single sample in a study of shared clonotypes between healthy human individuals. TCRdb keeps only in-frame clones here, not all; method: immunoSEQ multiplex PCR. The profile covers 450,000 to 600,000 clones, with approximately 79% appearing a single time and roughly 12% taken by the ten largest. The sample comprised PBMCs. The source of these receptors is a woman aged 40 to 49 in good health. Some clones in this sample may be carry-over from other donors' samples. CDR3s include the opening cysteine and the closing phenylalanine or tryptophan. Each record gives: D gene, clone size, V gene, J gene, CDR3 protein, CDR3 DNA. D genes are given only for firm matches. A row's size may be missing; if present it is once, few, many or a size class.

D: TRBD2
size: many
V: TRBV25-1
J: TRBJ2-5
CDR3: CASSGGTRRETQYF
DNA: TGTGCCAGCAGTGGTGGGACTAGGAGGGAGACCCAGTACTTC

D: -
size: -
V: TRBV30
J: TRBJ2-2
CDR3: CATNTRGRLLGELFF
DNA: TGTGCCACAAATACCAGGGGCCGCCTCCTCGGGGAGCTGTTTTTT

D: TRBD1
size: -
V: TRBV19
J: TRBJ2-1
CDR3: CASTDRDRGVNEQFF
DNA: TGTGCCAGTACCGACCGGGACAGGGGAGTCAATGAGCAGTTCTTC

D: -
size: -
V: TRBV28
J: TRBJ1-2
CDR3: CASSSLWPKRGNYGYTF
DNA: TGTGCCAGCAGTTCTCTATGGCCCAAGAGGGGGAACTATGGCTACACCTTC

D: TRBD2
size: -
V: TRBV4-1
J: TRBJ2-3
CDR3: CASSPSGSAPDTQYF
DNA: TGCGCCAGCAGCCCTAGCGGCTCGGCCCCAGATACGCAGTATTTT

D: -
size: -
V: TRBV28
J: TRBJ1-5
CDR3: CASSLGQVNQPQHF
DNA: TGTGCCAGCAGTTTAGGCCAGGTCAATCAGCCCCAGCATTTT

D: -
size: -
V: TRBV5-1
J: TRBJ2-7
CDR3: CASSLDRGGHEQYF
DNA: TGCGCCAGCAGCTTGGACAGGGGGGGCCACGAGCAGTACTTC

D: TRBD2
size: once
V: TRBV7-8
J: TRBJ2-2
CDR3: CASSALTRGGTGELFF
DNA: TGTGCCAGCAGCGCCCTTACACGGGGGGGGACCGGGGAGCTGTTTTTT

D: TRBD2
size: -
V: TRBV28
J: TRBJ2-7
CDR3: CASSLWTRTSYEQYF
DNA: TGTGCCAGCAGTCTCTGGACTAGGACATCCTACGAGCAGTACTTC

D: -
size: -
V: TRBV7-9
J: TRBJ2-7
CDR3: CASSREGGGPYEQYF
DNA: TGTGCCAGCAGCCGTGAGGGGGGAGGCCCCTACGAGCAGTACTTC

D: -
size: -
V: TRBV29-1
J: TRBJ2-5
CDR3: CSVGHQEGETQYF
DNA: TGCAGCGTTGGACACCAGGAGGGCGAGACCCAGTACTTC

D: -
size: few
V: TRBV7-6
J: TRBJ1-1
CDR3: CASSLGSRVSEAFF
DNA: TGTGCCAGCAGCTTAGGATCCAGGGTATCTGAAGCTTTCTTT

D: TRBD1
size: -
V: TRBV7-9
J: TRBJ1-2
CDR3: CASSFGQGYGYTF
DNA: TGTGCCAGCAGCTTCGGACAGGGGTATGGCTACACCTTC

D: TRBD2
size: once
V: TRBV5-6
J: TRBJ2-7
CDR3: CASSYGLAEASYEQYF
DNA: TGTGCCAGCAGCTACGGACTAGCGGAGGCCTCCTACGAGCAGTACTTC

D: -
size: -
V: TRBV9
J: TRBJ1-1
CDR3: CASSVTGENTEAFF
DNA: TGTGCCAGCAGCGTGACAGGCGAGAACACTGAAGCTTTCTTT

D: -
size: -
V: TRBV7-9
J: TRBJ1-5
CDR3: CASSSDTQSNQPQHF
DNA: TGTGCCAGCAGCTCCGACACCCAGTCTAATCAGCCCCAGCATTTT

D: -
size: -
V: TRBV7-2
J: TRBJ1-1
CDR3: CASSLVFPRRARVEAFF
DNA: TGTGCCAGCAGCTTAGTTTTTCCGCGCAGGGCTCGGGTTGAAGCTTTCTTT

D: -
size: few
V: TRBV28
J: TRBJ1-2
CDR3: CASIDMRSYGYTF
DNA: TGTGCCAGCATTGACATGCGATCCTATGGCTACACCTTC

D: -
size: -
V: TRBV28
J: TRBJ2-7
CDR3: CASSLREREQYF
DNA: TGTGCCAGCAGCCTTCGAGAGCGCGAGCAGTACTTC

D: TRBD2
size: -
V: TRBV6-1
J: TRBJ2-5
CDR3: CASSVGRVPRETQYF
DNA: TGTGCCAGCAGTGTGGGGAGGGTCCCTCGAGAGACCCAGTACTTC

D: -
size: -
V: TRBV5-1
J: TRBJ1-2
CDR3: CASSLAGPVNYGYTF
DNA: TGCGCCAGCAGCTTGGCCGGGCCGGTGAACTATGGCTACACCTTC

D: -
size: -
V: TRBV7-2
J: TRBJ1-2
CDR3: CASSLQSPYGYTF
DNA: TGTGCCAGCAGCTTGCAGTCCCCTTATGGCTACACCTTC

D: TRBD1
size: -
V: TRBV28
J: TRBJ2-7
CDR3: CASSAPGTGPYEQYF
DNA: TGTGCCAGCAGTGCGCCCGGGACAGGGCCCTACGAGCAGTACTTC

D: -
size: -
V: TRBV7-9
J: TRBJ1-4
CDR3: CASSLGDRSTNEKLFF
DNA: TGTGCCAGCAGCTTAGGAGACAGGTCAACTAATGAAAAACTGTTTTTT

D: TRBD1
size: -
V: TRBV15
J: TRBJ2-1
CDR3: CATSSPGTGANYNEQFF
DNA: TGTGCCACCAGCAGTCCCGGGACAGGGGCGAACTACAATGAGCAGTTCTTC

D: TRBD1
size: -
V: TRBV5-6
J: TRBJ1-2
CDR3: CASSGTGASTF
DNA: TGTGCCAGCAGCGGGACAGGGGCGTCTACCTTC

D: -
size: few
V: TRBV30
J: TRBJ2-2
CDR3: CAWNGGNTGELFF
DNA: TGTGCCTGGAATGGGGGTAACACCGGGGAGCTGTTTTTT

D: -
size: once
V: TRBV6-6
J: TRBJ2-5
CDR3: CASSYSLDRETQYF
DNA: TGTGCCAGCAGTTACTCCCTCGACAGGGAGACCCAGTACTTC

D: -
size: -
V: TRBV2
J: TRBJ1-3
CDR3: CASSEDNSGNTIYF
DNA: TGTGCCAGCAGTGAAGACAACTCTGGAAACACCATATATTTT

D: -
size: -
V: TRBV5-4
J: TRBJ2-4
CDR3: CASSGNQNIQYF
DNA: TGTGCCAGCAGCGGTAATCAAAACATTCAGTACTTC

D: -
size: -
V: TRBV7-2
J: TRBJ1-1
CDR3: CASSSPPGLRNTEAFF
DNA: TGTGCCAGCAGCTCACCGCCGGGACTCAGGAACACTGAAGCTTTCTTT